This T cell receptor beta chain was obtained from a study of T-cell reconstitution after alpha-beta-depleted transplantation in children. Study-level points and caveats: By one year post-transplant, T-cell counts and diversity largely arose from T cells that were newly produced.

This clonotype was found many times. Antigen: not known. During its preparation, the TCRbeta library received unique molecular identifiers. Each CDR3 protein is one row after TCRdb ran MiXCR on the PCR reads. The sample lists approximately 500,000 distinct CDR3 sequences; more than 9% were seen once. The specimen comprised PBMCs, sampled before TCRalphabeta/CD19-depleted stem cell transplant. The source is a child between 2 and 9 years old with inherited bone marrow failure, due to receive a stem cell transplant.

CDR3 loop: CASTWTGEGETQYF. DNA for the CDR3: TGTGCCAGCACCTGGACAGGGGAGGGAGAGACCCAGTACTTC. The genes are TRBV6-2 or TRBV6-3 and TRBJ2-5, with 9 bases lining up with TRBD1. CDR3 length: 14 residues. With 7 bases clipped from V and 4 bases from J, the junction kept 7 bases outside the gene matches. The V gene's germline CDR1 is MNHEY and CDR2 SVGEGT.